Below are 12 T cell receptor beta chains sequenced from a single sample in a study of blood T cell repertoires in COVID-19. The assay was immunoSEQ multiplex PCR, and TCRdb's table has in-frame clones only and misses some. The table has approximately 250,000 clones, about 91% seen once. The sequencing sample was made of PBMCs or T cells enriched from blood (not recorded which). The source is a middle-aged woman with acute COVID-19.

The chain links TRBV27 to TRBJ2-1; no firm D call. The CDR3 extends over 14 amino acids. The germline V gene encodes CDR1 MNHEY and CDR2 SMNVEV (reference sequence). Trimming removed 5 bases from V and 2 bases from J, with 10 bases in between. The CDR3 DNA reads TGTGCCAGCAGTCGGAGTACCGCCTACAATGAGCAGTTCTTC. Translation gives CASSRSTAYNEQFF.

This clone has only a few counts. J is TRBJ2-1 and V is TRBV4-1, with a possible D match to TRBD2 (5 bases). V was shortened by 6 bases and J by 0 bases, with 12 bases between the two germline ends. The CDR3 is 15 residues long. The germline V gene encodes CDR1 MGHRA and CDR2 YSYEKL. The CDR3 coding sequence is TGCGCCAGCAGAAGTTCGGGGAGCTCCTACAATGAGCAGTTCTTC. Translation gives CASRSSGSSYNEQFF.

V usage is TRBV13 and J usage is TRBJ1-4, with D possibly being TRBD1 (5 bases). The germline CDR1 and CDR2 sequences are PRHDT and FYEKMQ (reference sequence). Trimming stripped 4 bases from V and 7 bases from J, with 7 bases between. The CDR3 sequence is 12 residues long. As DNA, the CDR3 is TGTGCCAGCAGCTACACAGGTGAAAAACTGTTTTTT. It codes for CASSYTGEKLFF.

This clone appeared a single time. CDR3 amino acids: CASSFKSAGGGSNQPQHF. The CDR3 DNA reads TGTGCCAGCAGCTTTAAGAGCGCAGGGGGTGGTAGCAATCAGCCCCAGCATTTT. This chain uses TRBV5-4 with TRBJ1-5; TRBD1 matches 7 bases. V trimming: 2 bases; J trimming: 0 bases; junction bases outside the gene matches: 11. The CDR3 loop spans 18 amino acids. Germline CDR1 SGHNT, CDR2 YYREEE (reference sequence).

V is TRBV7-3 and J is TRBJ2-1; 9 positions agree with TRBD1. The germline V gene has CDR1 SGHTA and CDR2 FQGTGA. CDR3 size: 16 residues. V trimming: 2 bases; J trimming: 4 bases; junction bases outside the gene matches: 6. The CDR3 sequence: CASSLSSGTGYNEQFF. The CDR3 coding sequence is TGTGCCAGCAGCTTATCATCCGGGACAGGGTACAATGAGCAGTTCTTC.

This clone was detected only a few times. The CDR3 nucleotides read TGTGCCAGCAGCTTAGGGCCGGGACTAGACCCCTACAATGAGCAGTTCTTC. Amino acid sequence: CASSLGPGLDPYNEQFF. V is TRBV7-3 and J is TRBJ2-1, with TRBD2 matching over 8 bases. Germline V gene lookup returns CDR1 SGHTA and CDR2 FQGTGA. V trimming: 2 bases; J trimming: 2 bases; junction bases outside the gene matches: 8. CDR3 length: 17 residues.

V gene TRBV2 combines with J gene TRBJ2-3, with TRBD2 matching 13 bases. The germline gives CDR1 SNHLY, CDR2 FYNNEI. Unmatched junction bases numbered 3, after V lost 8 bases and J lost 4 bases. This CDR3 region has 14 residues. The CDR3 spells CASQTSGRADTQYF. The CDR3 DNA reads as TGTGCCAGCCAAACTAGCGGGAGGGCAGATACGCAGTATTTT.

The V and J genes are TRBV18 and TRBJ2-5; no firm D call. The germline V gene encodes CDR1 KGHSH and CDR2 LQKENI. CDR3 length: 15 residues. The germline V and J ends were trimmed by 1 base and 4 bases, with 13 bases remaining between them. CDR3 amino acids: CASSPRQAIGETQYF. In nucleotides, the CDR3 is TGTGCCAGCTCACCACGTCAAGCGATAGGAGAGACCCAGTACTTC.

CDR3 amino acids: CASSQDSVLQYF. The CDR3, as DNA: TGCGCCAGCAGCCAAGATAGCGTCCTTCAGTATTTT. V usage is TRBV4-1 and J usage is TRBJ2-3; D may be TRBD2 (5 bases). Per the germline V gene, CDR1 is MGHRA and CDR2 is YSYEKL. This CDR3 is built from 12 residues. V lost 0 bases to trimming and J lost 12 bases, with 10 bases between them.

This rearrangement joins TRBV5-4 to TRBJ2-3; 11 bases map to TRBD2. The CDR3 is made up of 16 amino acids. Germline CDR1 reads SGHNT; CDR2 reads YYREEE (reference sequence). Trimming at V came to 4 bases and at J to 2 bases, leaving 6 bases not matched to a gene. The CDR3 loop reads CASSLPLAGATDTQYF. The CDR3 DNA sequence: TGTGCCAGCAGCCTACCACTAGCGGGGGCCACAGATACGCAGTATTTT.

This clone occurred once. The chain is built from TRBV24-1 and TRBJ1-1, with TRBD1 matching 8 bases. This CDR3 comprises 13 residues. Trimming took 8 bases from V and 4 from J; bases not matched to a gene: 5. The germline gives CDR1 KGHDR, CDR2 SFDVKD. The CDR3: CATKQGEGTEAFF. DNA for the CDR3: TGTGCCACCAAACAGGGGGAGGGCACTGAAGCTTTCTTT.

The chain joins TRBV20-1 to TRBJ1-2; a weak D match, TRBD1 (6 bases). Germline V gene sequence: CDR1 DFQATT, CDR2 SNEGSKA (reference sequence). The CDR3 totals 11 residues. V gave up 5 bases and J gave up 6 bases, with 10 bases separating them. CDR3 coding DNA: TGCAGTGCTGGATACAGGGATGGCTACACCTTC. Its protein is CSAGYRDGYTF.